The rows below give T cell receptor beta chains drawn from one sample of a study of blood T cells in healthy people across ages. TCRdb called the 5' RACE reads again in MiXCR, with one record for every CDR3 protein. The data show 900,000 to 950,000 distinct CDR3 sequences, just under 30% seen once. Another study also made use of these data, one on T cells of mothers and their children.

The sequencing sample was made of blood. The receptors come from a woman between 40 and 50 years old in good health. Each CDR3 is given with its conserved first and last residue.

TRBJ2-3 | TRBV28 | CASSFTLAGVTGTQYF
TRBJ2-7 | TRBV7-2 | CASSLGRGVGLGEQYF
TRBJ2-3 | TRBV6-1 | CASRRQPTDTQYF
- | TRBV29-1 | CSTSGAHYEQYF
TRBJ2-3 | TRBV20-1 | CSASGLAGAQDTQYF
TRBJ2-5 | TRBV5-1 | CASSERTNQETQYF
TRBJ1-2 | TRBV5-1 | CASSLGGYEGYTF
TRBJ1-6 | TRBV4-2 | CASSQDLVGGIGSPLHF
- | TRBV5-5 | CASSPGTSGYGETQYF
TRBJ2-7 | TRBV5-1 | CASSRPQGPYEQYF
TRBJ1-2 | TRBV20-1 | CSAEGPGYGYTF
TRBJ2-3 | TRBV28 | CASSLRMLTDTQYF
TRBJ2-4 | TRBV12-3/TRBV12-4 | CASSFLVEQYF
TRBJ2-7 | TRBV7-9 | CASSLDAGELYEQYF
TRBJ2-2 | TRBV9 | CASSVDTGPTGELFF
TRBJ2-5 | TRBV3-1 | CASSQVVRGGETQYF
TRBJ2-5 | TRBV7-2 | CASSHDAGGETQYF
TRBJ2-3 | TRBV6-6 | CASRRLAASTDTQYF
TRBJ2-3 | TRBV11-2 | CASTTSGGPTDTQYF
TRBJ2-6 | TRBV9 | CASSVDGSSGANVLTF
TRBJ2-6 | TRBV7-6 | CASSLGADGANVLTF
TRBJ2-6 | TRBV28 | CASSTTGAGANVLTF
TRBJ1-2 | TRBV7-9 | CASSARLTAGFYGYTF
TRBJ2-5 | TRBV7-2 | CASSQQVLQETQYF
TRBJ1-1 | TRBV20-1 | CSARDGRGNTEAFF
TRBJ1-5 | TRBV2 | CASGELSNQPQHF
TRBJ1-1 | TRBV14 | CASPLSELNTEAFF
TRBJ1-5 | TRBV28 | CASRSPSRLDQPQHF
TRBJ2-2 | TRBV5-1 | CASSLRGAGELFF
TRBJ1-5 | TRBV28 | CASSLKVAAGQPQHF
TRBJ1-5 | TRBV12-3/TRBV12-4 | CASSPTGEGQPQHF
TRBJ1-2 | TRBV29-1 | CSAGIPGIDGYTF
TRBJ2-5 | TRBV9 | CASSVEEGNEGTQYF